Included here is one T cell receptor beta chain sequence, with context. The record originates from a study of blood T cell repertoires in COVID-19. Whole-study context: Some COVID-19 samples were acute and others convalescent; all came from the United States, Italy and Spain. T cells, B-cell-depleted T cells, or PBMCs supplied cDNA or gDNA.

Original methodology: Estimates of nucleated cell counts were drawn from the amplification of reference gene primers. Produced via immunoSEQ multiplex PCR; TCRdb's table is partial and in-frame only. V and J calls and clone size are those listed in that table; D and trimming were worked out from the DNA. The repertoire holds 100,000 or so clones, with 69% as singletons. V dropped 4 bases and J dropped 3 bases, with 15 bases sitting between them. CDR1 and CDR2 from the germline V gene are SGHNT and YYREEE (reference sequence). The CDR3 covers 15 residues. The chain carries TRBV5-4 and TRBJ2-3; D possibly corresponds to TRBD2 (5 bases). This TCR was sampled from a man at least 80 years old with acute or convalescent COVID-19. The material sequenced was peripheral blood. DNA for the CDR3: TGTGCCAGCAGCCTCTCCGGGATGAGGACAGATACGCAGTATTTT. Translated: CASSLSGMRTDTQYF.